The present entry profiles one T cell receptor beta chain with its context. TCRdb's copy holds only in-frame clones and misses some; the assay was immunoSEQ multiplex PCR. Among roughly 290,000 clones listed, approximately 83% were seen once. The data stem from a study of blood T cell repertoires in COVID-19. Germline assignment: CDR1 KGHDR and CDR2 SFDVKD. This CDR3 region has 14 residues. Trimming removed 5 bases from V and 6 bases from J, with 15 bases in between. The V gene is TRBV24-1, the J gene TRBJ1-1; the D is unclear. Source material: PBMCs or T cells enriched from blood (not recorded which). The receptor was isolated from a man aged 25-40 years who had recovered from COVID-19. The CDR3 DNA reads as TGTGCCACCAGTGCACGGGGAGGCAGGTCTGAAGCTTTCTTT. Its translation: CATSARGGRSEAFF.